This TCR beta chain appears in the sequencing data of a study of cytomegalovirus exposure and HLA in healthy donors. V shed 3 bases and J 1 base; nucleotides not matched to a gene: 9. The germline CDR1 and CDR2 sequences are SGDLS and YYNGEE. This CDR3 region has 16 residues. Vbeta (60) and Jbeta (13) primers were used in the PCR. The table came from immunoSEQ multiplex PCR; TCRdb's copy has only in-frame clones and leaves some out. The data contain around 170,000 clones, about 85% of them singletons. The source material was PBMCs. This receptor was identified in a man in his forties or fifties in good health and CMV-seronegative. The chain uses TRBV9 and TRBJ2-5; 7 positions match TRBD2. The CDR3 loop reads CASSARGSSGQETQYF. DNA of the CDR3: TGTGCCAGCAGCGCCCGAGGGTCTAGCGGCCAAGAGACCCAGTACTTC.